This T cell receptor beta chain derives from a study of blood T cell repertoires in COVID-19. Generated by immunoSEQ multiplex PCR, the TCRdb table keeps only in-frame clones and is missing some. Here the sample spans approximately 85,000 clones, 75% to 85% being singletons. The sample taken for sequencing was peripheral blood. The TCR originated in a human donor in a cohort sampled during active COVID-19.

The CDR3 region has the DNA TGTGCCAGCAGCCAAGGACAGAACTATGGCTACACCTTC. Residues: CASSQGQNYGYTF. The genes are TRBV7-8 and TRBJ1-2; D may be TRBD1 (6 bases). Per the germline V gene, CDR1 is SGHVS and CDR2 is FQNEAQ. This CDR3 is built from 13 residues. V was cut by 5 bases and J by 2 bases, with 9 bases left in between. Drawing the rest from reference TRBV7-8 and TRBJ1-2, the complete variable domain is GAGVSQSPRYKVAKRGQDVALRCDPISGHVSLFWYQQALGQGPEFLTYFQNEAQLDKSGLPSDRFFAERPEGSVSTLKIQRTQQEDSAVYLCASSQGQNYGYTFGSGTRLTVV.